Presented here are 8 T cell receptor beta chains from one specimen sequenced in a study of T cells after yellow fever vaccination. TCRdb re-called the 5' RACE reads through MiXCR, storing one row per CDR3 protein. The table records approximately 330,000 distinct CDR3 sequences, over 3.5% of them present only once. This sample comprised PBMCs, obtained 5 days after the yellow fever booster vaccination. The receptors stem from a man younger than 35 who received the YFV17D yellow fever vaccine.

This clonotype was counted between two and nine times. The chain joins TRBV5-1 to TRBJ2-3; the match to TRBD2 covers 10 bases. The CDR3 sequence is 18 residues long. Per germline, CDR1 SGHRS and CDR2 YFSETQ. Trimming cost V 4 bases and J 2 bases; bases outside gene matches: 13. CDR3 sequence (DNA): TGCGCCAGCAGCGGCGTAGGGCTAGCGGGGGCCTTCACAGATACGCAGTATTTT. Translating gives CASSGVGLAGAFTDTQYF.

This clonotype was found a few times. V and J are TRBV10-3 and TRBJ1-1; D gene uncertain. V lost 0 bases and J 6 bases, leaving 11 bases between the germline ends. Per germline, CDR1 ENHRY and CDR2 SYGVKD. The CDR3 loop spans 14 amino acids. The CDR3 loop is CAISESPAVPEAFF. In DNA form, the CDR3 reads TGTGCCATCAGTGAGTCGCCGGCAGTCCCTGAAGCTTTCTTT.

This clonotype has only a few counts. The chain employs TRBV13 and TRBJ2-5; perhaps TRBD1 as D (6 bases). The CDR3 runs to 16 residues. The V gene lost 4 bases and the J gene lost 5 bases, with 20 bases spanning the gap. Germline loops: CDR1 PRHDT, CDR2 FYEKMQ (reference sequence). DNA of the CDR3: TGTGCCAGCAGCTCGGCACAGGGCCAAAAAAGGGAGACCCAGTACTTC. Amino acids: CASSSAQGQKRETQYF. The full variable domain, in which reference TRBV13 and TRBJ2-5 provide the parts outside the CDR3, is AAGVIQSPRHLIKEKRETATLKCYPIPRHDTVYWYQQGPGQDPQFLISFYEKMQSDKGSIPDRFSAQQFSDYHSELNMSSLELGDSALYFCASSSAQGQKRETQYFGPGTRLLVL.

A few counts support this clonotype. The chain couples TRBV27 to TRBJ2-7, with D hard to call. This CDR3 comprises 14 residues. Between the trimmed V and J ends, which lost 6 bases and 4 bases, there was a span of 16 bases. CDR1 MNHEY and CDR2 SMNVEV come from the germline V gene (reference sequence). The CDR3 DNA follows: TGTGCCAGCAGCCCTTTTGGAAGGGTATACGAGCAGTACGTC. Its translation is CASSPFGRVYEQYV.

In its sample, this clonotype was seen a few times. The rearrangement links TRBV5-8 to TRBJ1-2; no reliable D call. This CDR3 has 11 residues. Trimming shortened V by 5 bases and J by 4 bases, and 6 bases separated the two germline ends. Germline V gives CDR1 SGHTS, CDR2 YDEGEE. CDR3 region: CASRKGYGYTF. CDR3 nucleotides: TGTGCCAGCAGGAAGGGCTATGGCTACACCTTC. Drawing the rest from reference TRBV5-8 and TRBJ1-2, the complete variable domain is EAGVTQSPTHLIKTRGQQATLRCSPISGHTSVYWYQQALGLGLQFLLWYDEGEERNRGNFPPRFSGRQFPNYSSELNVNALELEDSALYLCASRKGYGYTFGSGTRLTVV.

This clonotype was recorded a few times. The V gene is TRBV6-4, the J gene TRBJ2-7; D ambiguous. Germline V gene data show CDR1 as MRHNA and CDR2 as SNTAGT. The V and J ends lost 4 bases and 2 bases respectively, with 3 bases between them. This CDR3 has 11 amino acids. DNA of the CDR3: TGTGCCAGCAGTGGTCCCTACGAGCAGTACGTC. Amino acids: CASSGPYEQYV.

The rearrangement joins TRBV4-1 to TRBJ1-4; possibly TRBD1 for D (6 bases). The CDR3 length is 14 residues. Germline CDR1 MGHRA, CDR2 YSYEKL. Trimming pared 5 bases from V and 8 bases from J, leaving 15 bases between. CDR3 amino acids: CASSARTVEEKLFF. The DNA of the CDR3 is TGCGCCAGCAGCGCTCGGACAGTTGAAGAAAAACTGTTTTTT.

This clonotype has a count of ten or more. V gene TRBV5-1 combines with J gene TRBJ1-5; D ambiguous. The CDR3 contains 13 residues. From germline, CDR1 is SGHRS and CDR2 YFSETQ. V was pared by 1 base and J by 4 bases, with 6 bases between. CDR3 sequence (DNA): TGCGCCAGCAGCTTGACACAGAATCAGCCCCAGCATTTT. It translates to CASSLTQNQPQHF.